This passage covers 18 T cell receptor beta chains from one sample sequenced in a study of read filtering for tumor transcriptome and immune sequencing. From about 400 ng of RNA, a library with molecular barcoded alpha/delta and beta/gamma adaptors was made. TCRdb fed the reads into MiXCR, producing one record per CDR3 protein. The sample carries 35,000 to 40,000 distinct CDR3 sequences, roughly 15% recorded once. The sequencing input was a population of CD138-negative cells sorted from bone marrow. All receptors come from a donor aged 40 or over with multiple myeloma.

A word on this clonotype: This may come from a read error, since a much larger clone is one base off. The V call is TRBV6-6, the J call TRBJ2-3; 10 nucleotides align to TRBD1. The end of the DNA fits TRBJ1-5 better, so the J call may be wrong. Germline assignment: CDR1 MNHNY and CDR2 SVGAGI (reference sequence). CDR3 length equals 15 residues. The CDR3 here is CASSARDRGTDTQHF. As DNA, the CDR3 is TGTGCCAGCAGTGCCAGGGACAGGGGTACAGATACGCAGCATTTT.

This clonotype was counted many times. J is TRBJ2-3 and V is TRBV14; 10 bases fit TRBD2. The CDR3 runs 16 residues. With V trimmed by 0 bases and J by 7 bases, 7 bases remained unmatched. Germline lookup yields CDR1 SGHDN and CDR2 FVKESK. CDR3 in DNA: TGTGCCAGCAGCCAAGATTCTTCTAGCGGGAGAAATACGCAGTATTTT. This sequence encodes CASSQDSSSGRNTQYF.

This clonotype came up a few times. The chain links TRBV2 to TRBJ2-7, with TRBD2 as a possible D gene (6 bases). The germline V and J ends were trimmed by 8 bases and 7 bases, with 15 bases remaining between them. The CDR3 consists of 12 residues. The germline gives CDR1 SNHLY, CDR2 FYNNEI. CDR3 region: CASGREPGEQYF. DNA for the CDR3: TGTGCCAGCGGCCGGGAGCCGGGTGAGCAGTACTTC.

Regarding this clonotype: This may be a read error, as it is one base from a much larger clone. V usage is TRBV5-6 and J usage is TRBJ2-4, with 8 bases aligning to TRBD1. There are 15 residues in the CDR3. Per the germline V gene, CDR1 is SGHDT and CDR2 is YYEEEE. CDR3 sequence (DNA): TGTGCCAGCAGCTTGGGACAGGGGTCCAAAAACATTCGGTACTTC. Protein sequence: CASSLGQGSKNIRYF.

The rearrangement joins TRBV7-9 to TRBJ2-1; weak D call: TRBD2 (6 bases). CDR1 and CDR2 from the germline V gene are SEHNR and FQNEAQ (reference sequence). Trimming cost V 1 base and J 8 bases, with 12 bases left between them. The CDR3 has 14 residues. The CDR3: CASSLGSGPHEQFF. For the CDR3, the DNA is TGTGCCAGCAGCTTAGGCAGCGGGCCACATGAGCAGTTCTTC.

This clonotype has a count of ten or more. The chain combines TRBV7-9 with TRBJ2-7; D is undetermined. The CDR3 loop spans 12 amino acids. The ends were cut back, 3 bases at V and 2 bases at J, with 5 bases in the middle. Looked up from germline, CDR1 is SEHNR and CDR2 is FQNEAQ (reference sequence). In DNA form, the CDR3 reads TGTGCCAGCAGCTTTGAGGCCTACGAGCAGTACTTC. Translation: CASSFEAYEQYF.

This clonotype has at least ten counts. The chain couples TRBV24-1 to TRBJ2-3; tentative D call: TRBD2 (5 bases). The CDR3 has 14 amino acids. Per germline, CDR1 KGHDR and CDR2 SFDVKD. Between the trimmed V and J ends, which lost 4 bases and 3 bases, there was a span of 10 bases. CDR3 bases: TGTGCCACCAGTGACAGAACTAGTACAGATACGCAGTATTTT. Residues: CATSDRTSTDTQYF.

This clonotype has ten or more counts. This sequence joins TRBV11-2 and TRBJ2-1; D uncertain. Trimming took 1 base from V and 8 from J, leaving 15 bases between them. From germline, CDR1 is SGHAT and CDR2 FQNNGV. The CDR3 covers 15 residues. This CDR3 is CASSLVGYPEDEQFF. In nucleotides, the CDR3 is TGTGCCAGCAGCTTAGTTGGCTACCCTGAGGATGAGCAGTTCTTC.

This clonotype came up many times. The chain uses TRBV25-1 and TRBJ2-3; perhaps TRBD1 as D (5 bases). Trimming took off 0 bases at V and 4 bases at J, with 8 bases between the two ends. Germline V gene sequence: CDR1 MGHDK, CDR2 SYGVNS. The CDR3 loop spans 14 amino acids. The chain's CDR3 is CASSEYRGADTQYF. CDR3 nucleotide sequence: TGTGCCAGCAGTGAATATAGGGGTGCAGATACGCAGTATTTT.

This clonotype was seen only a few times. A much larger clone lies one base from this, so it may be a read error. V is TRBV7-2 and J is TRBJ2-5; the match to TRBD1 covers 7 bases. Germline CDR1 is SGHTA and CDR2 is FQGNSA. The CDR3 is made up of 14 amino acids. In nucleotides, the CDR3 is TGTGGCAGCAGCGAAGACAGGGTGGTAGAGACCCAGTACTTC. Protein product: CGSSEDRVVETQYF.

A word on this clonotype: This may stem from a read error, because a much larger clone lies one nucleotide away. The V gene is TRBV30, the J gene TRBJ1-1; D gene uncertain. CDR3 length: 14 amino acids. The germline V and J ends were trimmed by 4 bases and 1 base, with 13 bases remaining between them. CDR1 and CDR2 from the germline V gene are GTSNPN and SVGIG (reference sequence). CDR3 coding DNA: TGTGCCTGGACCACTGGACGGGCGAACACTGAAGCTTTCTTT. This translates into CAWTTGRANTEAFF. The entire variable domain, with the rest obtained from reference TRBV30 and TRBJ1-1, is as follows: SQTIHQWPATLVQPVGSPLSLECTVEGTSNPNLYWYRQAAGRGLQLLFYSVGIGQISSEVPQNLSASRPQDRQFILSSKKLLLSDSGFYLCAWTTGRANTEAFFGQGTRLTVV.

This clonotype was seen a few times. The J gene is TRBJ2-6, the V gene TRBV5-1; TRBD2 is a possible D gene (5 bases). Germline V gives CDR1 SGHRS, CDR2 YFSETQ. This CDR3 comprises 15 residues. V lost 5 bases to trimming and J lost 2 bases, with 11 bases between them. The CDR3 loop reads CASSEGSAGANVLTF. The CDR3 coding sequence is TGCGCCAGCAGTGAGGGTTCGGCTGGGGCCAACGTCCTGACTTTC.

This clonotype was counted ten times or more. The chain joins TRBV24-1 to TRBJ2-1; 10 nucleotides match TRBD1. V dropped 2 bases and J dropped 5; count of bases not matched to a gene: 5. Germline V gives CDR1 KGHDR, CDR2 SFDVKD. The length of the CDR3 is 16 residues. The CDR3 region has the DNA TGTGCCACCAGTGATTCACCGGGACAGGGGCACAATGAGCAGTTCTTC. Translation: CATSDSPGQGHNEQFF.

This clonotype was counted ten times or more. A junction end diverges from the germline sequence, so it may reflect a read error. The CDR3 loop reads CASSYSGTVGTQYF. The CDR3, as DNA: TGTGCTAGCAGTTACTCCGGGACGGTAGGGACCCAGTACTTC. This sequence joins TRBV6-2 or TRBV6-3 and TRBJ2-5, with D perhaps matching TRBD1 or TRBD2 (5 bases each). Germline values: CDR1 MNHEY, CDR2 SVGEGT. This CDR3 has 14 residues.

This clonotype showed up many times. The chain uses TRBV28 and TRBJ2-3; D uncertain. V was cut by 3 bases and J by 5 bases, with 9 bases left in between. This CDR3 is 13 amino acids long. CDR1 MDHEN and CDR2 SYDVKM come from the germline V gene. CDR3 in DNA: TGTGCCAGCAGTTTGACCCAAAAAGATACGCAGTATTTT. It encodes CASSLTQKDTQYF.

The sample holds many counts of this clonotype. In nucleotides, the CDR3 is TGTGCCAGCAGTTTAGTGGCTAGCGGGTCATACGAGCAGTACTTC. This codes for CASSLVASGSYEQYF. V is TRBV28 and J is TRBJ2-7; the match to TRBD2 covers 8 bases. The CDR3 runs 15 residues. V shed 2 bases and J 4 bases; nucleotides not matched to a gene: 7. Germline CDR1 MDHEN, CDR2 SYDVKM.

This clonotype was observed at least ten times. V and J are TRBV29-1 and TRBJ2-5; 7 bases are shared with TRBD2. Germline values: CDR1 SQVTM, CDR2 ANQGSEA. This CDR3 is built from 16 residues. V lost 5 bases, J lost 5 bases, and 17 bases stayed unmatched. The CDR3 DNA reads as TGCAGCGTTTCACCGGTCGTCTCGGGAGGAGGGGAGACCCAGTACTTC. Residues: CSVSPVVSGGGETQYF.

This clonotype was counted at least ten times. The V and J genes are TRBV5-5 and TRBJ2-2; 12 nucleotides agree with TRBD2. The V gene's germline CDR1 is SGHKS and CDR2 YYEKEE (reference sequence). V lost 5 bases and J lost 5; bases outside the gene matches: 13. The CDR3 extends over 18 amino acids. CDR3 coding DNA: TGTGCCAGCAGTCACACCCGACTAGCGGGAGTTGTAACCGGGGAGCTGTTTTTT. Translated: CASSHTRLAGVVTGELFF.